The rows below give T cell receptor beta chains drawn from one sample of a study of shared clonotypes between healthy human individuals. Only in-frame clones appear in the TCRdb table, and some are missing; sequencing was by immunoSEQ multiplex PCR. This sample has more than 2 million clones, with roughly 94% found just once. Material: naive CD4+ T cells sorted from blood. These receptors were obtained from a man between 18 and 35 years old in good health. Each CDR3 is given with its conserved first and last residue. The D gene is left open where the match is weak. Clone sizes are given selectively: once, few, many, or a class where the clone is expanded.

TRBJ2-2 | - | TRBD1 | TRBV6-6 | CASGATGFTGELFF | TGTGCCAGCGGGGCGACAGGGTTCACCGGGGAGCTGTTTTTT
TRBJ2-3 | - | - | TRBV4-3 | CARTWDSTDTQYF | TGCGCCAGGACTTGGGACTCCACAGATACGCAGTATTTT
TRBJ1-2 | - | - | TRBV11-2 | CASSLTGGANYGYTF | TGTGCCAGCAGCTTAACAGGCGGGGCTAACTATGGCTACACCTTC
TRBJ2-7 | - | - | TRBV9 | CASSVMGASDEQYF | TGTGCCAGCAGCGTAATGGGGGCGTCAGACGAGCAGTACTTC
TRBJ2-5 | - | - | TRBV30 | CAFNGGQETQYF | TGTGCCTTCAACGGGGGCCAAGAGACCCAGTACTTC
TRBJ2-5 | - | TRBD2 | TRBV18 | CASSSSGGLQETQYF | TGTGCCAGCTCATCTAGCGGGGGCTTACAAGAGACCCAGTACTTC
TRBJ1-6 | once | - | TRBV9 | CASSVAWVNSPLHF | TGTGCCAGCAGCGTAGCGTGGGTCAATTCACCCCTCCACTTT
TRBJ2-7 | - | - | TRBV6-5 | CASSSSGLYEQYF | TGTGCCAGCAGTTCCAGCGGGTTATACGAGCAGTACTTC
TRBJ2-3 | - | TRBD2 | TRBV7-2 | CASTYSGGAGRDTQYF | TGTGCCAGCACCTATAGCGGGGGGGCCGGGAGAGATACGCAGTATTTT
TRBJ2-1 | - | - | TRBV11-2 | CASSRDLGGTINEQFF | TGTGCCAGCAGCCGGGATTTAGGGGGGACGATCAATGAGCAGTTCTTC
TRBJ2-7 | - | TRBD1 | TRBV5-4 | CASRGSTGSYEQYF | TGTGCCAGCAGGGGATCGACAGGGTCCTACGAGCAGTACTTC
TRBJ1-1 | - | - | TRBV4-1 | CASSLITLPNTEAFF | TGCGCCAGCAGCTTAATTACCCTCCCGAACACTGAAGCTTTCTTT
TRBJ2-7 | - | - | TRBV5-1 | CASSLVGGSYEQYF | TGCGCCAGCAGCTTAGTAGGGGGCTCCTACGAGCAGTACTTC
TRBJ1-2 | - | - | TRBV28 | CASTQGDGNYGYTF | TGTGCCAGCACCCAAGGGGACGGAAACTATGGCTACACCTTC
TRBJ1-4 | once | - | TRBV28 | CASSLSIDGGLATNEKLFF | TGTGCCAGCAGTTTATCTATCGATGGCGGTCTTGCAACTAATGAAAAACTGTTTTTT
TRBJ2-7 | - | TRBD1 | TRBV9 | CASSAGTGVDYEQYF | TGTGCCAGCAGCGCCGGGACAGGGGTCGACTACGAGCAGTACTTC
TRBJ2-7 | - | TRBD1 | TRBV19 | CASSRRGQDYEQYF | TGTGCCAGTAGCCGGCGGGGACAGGACTACGAGCAGTACTTC
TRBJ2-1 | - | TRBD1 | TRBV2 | CASSLNRDRIYNEQFF | TGTGCCAGCAGTTTAAACCGGGACAGGATATACAATGAGCAGTTCTTC
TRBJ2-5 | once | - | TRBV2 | CASGAQETQYF | TGTGCCAGCGGGGCCCAAGAGACCCAGTACTTC
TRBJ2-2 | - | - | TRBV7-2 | CASSLRGTGELFF | TGTGCCAGCAGCTTACGGGGGACCGGGGAGCTGTTTTTT
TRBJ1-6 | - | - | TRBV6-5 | CASRQGQYYNSPLHF | TGTGCCAGCAGACAGGGACAATACTATAATTCACCCCTCCACTTT
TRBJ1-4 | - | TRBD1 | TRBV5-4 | CASSLGQANEKLFF | TGTGCCAGCAGCTTAGGACAGGCGAATGAAAAACTGTTTTTT
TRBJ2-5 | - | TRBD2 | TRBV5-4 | CASSSGTTNQETQYF | TGTGCCAGCAGCTCCGGGACTACCAACCAAGAGACCCAGTACTTC
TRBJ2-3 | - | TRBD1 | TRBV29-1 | CSARTGSTDTQYF | TGCAGCGCTCGGACAGGATCCACAGATACGCAGTATTTT
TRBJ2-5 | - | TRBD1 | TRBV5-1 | CASSLGTGASQETQYF | TGCGCCAGCAGCCTAGGGACAGGGGCCTCCCAAGAGACCCAGTACTTC
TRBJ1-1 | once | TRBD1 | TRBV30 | CAWRQDRGEGAFF | TGTGCCTGGAGACAAGACAGGGGCGAAGGAGCTTTCTTT
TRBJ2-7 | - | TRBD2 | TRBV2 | CASSVLAGGPAYEQYF | TGTGCCAGCAGTGTACTAGCGGGAGGGCCCGCCTACGAGCAGTACTTC
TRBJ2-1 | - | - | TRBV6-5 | CASSRDFREQFF | TGTGCCAGCAGCCGGGACTTCAGGGAGCAGTTCTTC
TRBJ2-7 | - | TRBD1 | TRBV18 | CASSPSQPGQGTYEQYF | TGTGCCAGCTCACCAAGCCAGCCGGGACAGGGGACCTACGAGCAGTACTTC
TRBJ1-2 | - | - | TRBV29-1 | CSVARTRSYTF | TGCAGCGTTGCAAGGACGCGAAGCTACACCTTC
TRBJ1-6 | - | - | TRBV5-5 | CASSLAWRAGNSPLHF | TGTGCCAGCAGCTTGGCCTGGAGGGCAGGTAATTCACCCCTCCACTTT
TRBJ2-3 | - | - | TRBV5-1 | CASSLVAGTDTQYF | TGCGCCAGCAGCTTGGTGGCAGGCACAGATACGCAGTATTTT
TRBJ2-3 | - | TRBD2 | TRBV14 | CASSQEAGADTQYF | TGTGCCAGCAGCCAGGAAGCGGGAGCAGATACGCAGTATTTT
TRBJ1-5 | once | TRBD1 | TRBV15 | CATKPGQAYQPQHF | TGTGCCACCAAACCGGGACAGGCGTATCAGCCCCAGCATTTT
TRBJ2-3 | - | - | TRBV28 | CASTGGTDTQYF | TGTGCCAGCACCGGAGGCACAGATACGCAGTATTTT
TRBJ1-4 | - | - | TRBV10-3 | CAISARIGGSTTNEKLFF | TGTGCCATCAGCGCCAGGATTGGGGGATCAACAACTAATGAAAAACTGTTTTTT
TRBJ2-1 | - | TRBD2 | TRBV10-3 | CAISDSGTSYNEQFF | TGTGCCATCAGCGATAGCGGGACTTCCTACAATGAGCAGTTCTTC
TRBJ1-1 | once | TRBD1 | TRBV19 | CVSTTGEVWTEAFF | TGTGTCTCTACGACAGGGGAGGTTTGGACTGAAGCTTTCTTT
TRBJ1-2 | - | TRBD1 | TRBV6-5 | CASSLGQHNYGYTF | TGTGCCAGCAGTTTGGGACAGCACAACTATGGCTACACCTTC
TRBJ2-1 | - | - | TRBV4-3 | CASSQGPYNEQFF | TGCGCCAGCAGCCAAGGTCCCTACAATGAGCAGTTCTTC
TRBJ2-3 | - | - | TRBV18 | CASSLRERTDTQYF | TGTGCCAGCTCACTCCGCGAGCGGACAGATACGCAGTATTTT